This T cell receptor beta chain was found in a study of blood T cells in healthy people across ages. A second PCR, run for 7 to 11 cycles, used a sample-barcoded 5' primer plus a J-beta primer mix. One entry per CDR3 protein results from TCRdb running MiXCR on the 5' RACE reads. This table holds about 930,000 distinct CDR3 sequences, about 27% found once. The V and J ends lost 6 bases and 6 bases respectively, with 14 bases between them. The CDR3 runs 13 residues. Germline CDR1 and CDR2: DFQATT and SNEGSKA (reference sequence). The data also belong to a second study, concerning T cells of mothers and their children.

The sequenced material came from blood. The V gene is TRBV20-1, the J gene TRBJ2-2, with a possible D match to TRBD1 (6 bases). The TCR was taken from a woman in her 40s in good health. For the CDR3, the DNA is TGCAGTGCGCAACCGGGACACCCCGGGGAGCTGTTTTTT. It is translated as CSAQPGHPGELFF.